This T cell receptor (beta chain) was recorded in a study of cytomegalovirus exposure and HLA in healthy donors. General observations from the study: More clonal expansion characterized HLA-associated TCR beta chains than equally common others in a later analysis. Association of approximately 16,000 TCR beta sequences with HLA alleles was found at 0.05 false discovery rate in a later analysis.

Germline CDR1 and CDR2: SGHNT and YENEEA. This CDR3 is built from 14 residues. The V end was cut by 3 bases, the J end by 6 bases, with 12 bases between. Vbeta (60) and Jbeta (13) primers were used in the PCR. Authors' data handling: Approximately 12 million of some 80 million unique TCR beta chains were shared, per a later count. Sequencing used immunoSEQ multiplex PCR; TCRdb keeps in-frame clones, though not all of them. The D gene and trimming were derived from the DNA, and the V and J assignments and clone size from that table. In total, the table holds fewer than 150,000 clones. As concerns this clone: The target antigen is unknown.

This rearrangement joins TRBV11-3 to TRBJ2-1; TRBD1 might be the D (8 bases). The clonotype was recovered from an older woman in good health and CMV-seronegative. The material sequenced was PBMCs. The CDR3 coding sequence is TGTGCCAGCAGCTTTACAGGGGGGGTCAATGAGCAGTTCTTC. Its translation: CASSFTGGVNEQFF. The whole variable domain, filled in from reference TRBV11-3 and TRBJ2-1, reads EAGVVQSPRYKIIEKKQPVAFWCNPISGHNTLYWYLQNLGQGPELLIRYENEEAVDDSQLPKDRFSAERLKGVDSTLKIQPAELGDSAVYLCASSFTGGVNEQFFGPGTRLTVL.